A selection of T cell receptor beta chains follows, all from one sample in a study of T cells after yellow fever vaccination. TCRdb re-analysed the 5' RACE reads in MiXCR, keeping a single row per CDR3 protein. This sample has some 300,000 distinct CDR3 sequences; 7.5% to 9.5% occur once, and the top ten carry about 3%. The specimen comprised CD4+ T cells sorted from PBMCs, sampled 5 days after the yellow fever booster vaccination. These receptors were collected from a man aged 18 to 30 who received the YFV17D yellow fever vaccine. Both conserved end residues are part of each CDR3. Fields, in order: CDR3 protein, CDR3 DNA, V gene, J gene, D gene, clone size. A D gene is named only where the DNA matches it firmly. Size tells how often a clone was seen (once, few, many) or the class of an expanded clone, and some rows leave it out.

cdr3_aa: CASSPRRGSSYEQYF
cdr3_nt: TGTGCCAGCAGCCCACGGCGGGGGAGCTCCTACGAGCAGTACTTC
v_call: TRBV7-2
j_call: TRBJ2-7
d_call: TRBD2
clone_size: many

cdr3_aa: CASSLGVAGANEQFF
cdr3_nt: TGTGCCAGCAGCCTCGGGGTAGCGGGGGCCAATGAGCAGTTCTTC
v_call: TRBV7-8
j_call: TRBJ2-1
d_call: TRBD2
clone_size: NA

cdr3_aa: CASSPRTNQPQHF
cdr3_nt: TGCGCCAGCAGCCCCAGGACCAATCAGCCCCAGCATTTT
v_call: TRBV5-1
j_call: TRBJ1-5
d_call: NA
clone_size: many

cdr3_aa: CASRGVFGYNEQFF
cdr3_nt: TGCGCCAGCAGAGGAGTCTTTGGGTACAATGAGCAGTTCTTC
v_call: TRBV5-1
j_call: TRBJ2-1
d_call: NA
clone_size: few

cdr3_aa: CASSQAEQGGEQYF
cdr3_nt: TGTGCCAGCAGCCAAGCCGAACAGGGTGGGGAGCAGTACTTC
v_call: TRBV4-2
j_call: TRBJ2-7
d_call: NA
clone_size: many

cdr3_aa: CASSFNLNYGYTF
cdr3_nt: TGTGCCAGCAGCTTTAATTTAAACTATGGCTACACCTTC
v_call: TRBV7-2
j_call: TRBJ1-2
d_call: NA
clone_size: NA

cdr3_aa: CASSQDLSDGYTF
cdr3_nt: TGTGCCAGCAGCCAAGATCTAAGCGATGGCTACACCTTC
v_call: TRBV3-1
j_call: TRBJ1-2
d_call: NA
clone_size: few

cdr3_aa: CSARAGQNIQYF
cdr3_nt: TGCAGTGCTAGAGCGGGGCAAAACATTCAGTACTTC
v_call: TRBV20-1
j_call: TRBJ2-4
d_call: NA
clone_size: many

cdr3_aa: CASSTVARGLSTEAFF
cdr3_nt: TGTGCCAGCAGTACGGTTGCGAGGGGCTTGAGCACTGAAGCTTTCTTT
v_call: TRBV6-5
j_call: TRBJ1-1
d_call: NA
clone_size: few

cdr3_aa: CASSLDTSTDTQYF
cdr3_nt: TGCGCCAGCAGCCTAGACACGAGCACAGATACGCAGTATTTT
v_call: TRBV4-3
j_call: TRBJ2-3
d_call: NA
clone_size: many

cdr3_aa: CASSPPILRREKLFF
cdr3_nt: TGTGCCAGCTCACCACCTATTCTACGGCGGGAAAAACTGTTTTTT
v_call: TRBV18
j_call: TRBJ1-4
d_call: NA
clone_size: NA

cdr3_aa: CASSFYGQPNTEAFF
cdr3_nt: TGTGCCAGCAGCTTCTACGGACAGCCGAACACTGAAGCTTTCTTT
v_call: TRBV5-6
j_call: TRBJ1-1
d_call: NA
clone_size: NA

cdr3_aa: CASSLGRSRSNSPLHF
cdr3_nt: TGTGCCAGCAGCTTAGGGAGATCGAGATCTAATTCACCCCTCCACTTT
v_call: TRBV7-2
j_call: TRBJ1-6
d_call: NA
clone_size: NA

cdr3_aa: CASSYDPGSNNSPLHF
cdr3_nt: TGTGCCAGCAGTTACGACCCCGGATCCAATAATTCACCCCTCCACTTT
v_call: TRBV6-2/TRBV6-3
j_call: TRBJ1-6
d_call: NA
clone_size: NA

cdr3_aa: CASSFIRGETQYF
cdr3_nt: TGTGCCAGCAGTTTTATCCGGGGAGAGACCCAGTACTTC
v_call: TRBV12-3/TRBV12-4
j_call: TRBJ2-5
d_call: NA
clone_size: few

cdr3_aa: CASSQVAGGTDTQYF
cdr3_nt: TGTGCCAGCAGCCAGGTAGCGGGGGGCACAGATACGCAGTATTTT
v_call: TRBV3-1
j_call: TRBJ2-3
d_call: TRBD2
clone_size: NA

cdr3_aa: CASSLAGGSPKWDTIYF
cdr3_nt: TGCGCCAGCAGCTTGGCGGGGGGCAGTCCCAAGTGGGACACCATATATTTT
v_call: TRBV5-1
j_call: TRBJ1-3
d_call: NA
clone_size: few

cdr3_aa: CASSNTGLNTGELFF
cdr3_nt: TGCGCCAGCAGCAACACAGGCTTGAACACCGGGGAGCTGTTTTTT
v_call: TRBV4-3
j_call: TRBJ2-2
d_call: NA
clone_size: few

cdr3_aa: CASFPGTGNSPLHF
cdr3_nt: TGTGCCAGCTTCCCCGGGACAGGGAATTCACCCCTCCACTTT
v_call: TRBV6-6
j_call: TRBJ1-6
d_call: TRBD1
clone_size: NA

cdr3_aa: CASSVDLAGTSSYNEQFF
cdr3_nt: TGTGCCAGCAGCGTTGACCTAGCGGGGACGAGCTCCTACAATGAGCAGTTCTTC
v_call: TRBV9
j_call: TRBJ2-1
d_call: TRBD2
clone_size: few

cdr3_aa: CSARLPGDSYEQYF
cdr3_nt: TGCAGTGCTAGACTCCCAGGGGACTCCTACGAGCAGTACTTC
v_call: TRBV20-1
j_call: TRBJ2-7
d_call: NA
clone_size: few

cdr3_aa: CATSRDLTGGEQPQHF
cdr3_nt: TGTGCCACCAGCAGAGATTTGACAGGGGGAGAGCAGCCCCAGCATTTT
v_call: TRBV15
j_call: TRBJ1-5
d_call: TRBD1
clone_size: NA

cdr3_aa: CASSSGQGEAGELFF
cdr3_nt: TGCGCCAGCAGCTCGGGACAGGGTGAGGCCGGGGAGCTGTTTTTT
v_call: TRBV5-1
j_call: TRBJ2-2
d_call: TRBD1
clone_size: few

cdr3_aa: CASSFLGQGNSPLHF
cdr3_nt: TGTGCCAGCAGTTTTTTGGGACAGGGAAATTCACCCCTCCACTTT
v_call: TRBV12-3/TRBV12-4
j_call: TRBJ1-6
d_call: TRBD1
clone_size: medium-sized

cdr3_aa: CASSQDSAAIFYGYTF
cdr3_nt: TGTGCCAGCAGCCAAGATAGTGCGGCCATATTCTATGGCTACACCTTC
v_call: TRBV4-2
j_call: TRBJ1-2
d_call: NA
clone_size: few

cdr3_aa: CASMSPGGIGGYTF
cdr3_nt: TGTGCCAGTATGTCGCCAGGTGGTATAGGTGGCTACACCTTC
v_call: TRBV19
j_call: TRBJ1-2
d_call: NA
clone_size: NA

cdr3_aa: CASSILQGRNSPLHF
cdr3_nt: TGTGCCAGCAGTATACTACAGGGGAGGAATTCACCCCTCCACTTT
v_call: TRBV12-3/TRBV12-4
j_call: TRBJ1-6
d_call: TRBD1
clone_size: few

cdr3_aa: CSARLPGPYNEQFF
cdr3_nt: TGCAGTGCTAGACTCCCAGGCCCCTACAATGAGCAGTTCTTC
v_call: TRBV20-1
j_call: TRBJ2-1
d_call: NA
clone_size: NA

cdr3_aa: CSARAEGAWETQYF
cdr3_nt: TGCAGTGCTAGAGCGGAGGGGGCCTGGGAGACCCAGTACTTC
v_call: TRBV20-1
j_call: TRBJ2-5
d_call: NA
clone_size: NA

cdr3_aa: CASSLRAGRGHEQFF
cdr3_nt: TGTGCCAGCAGCTTGCGAGCGGGACGCGGCCATGAGCAGTTCTTC
v_call: TRBV5-6
j_call: TRBJ2-1
d_call: TRBD2
clone_size: few

cdr3_aa: CASSVGTREETQYF
cdr3_nt: TGTGCCAGCAGCGTAGGTACTAGGGAAGAGACCCAGTACTTC
v_call: TRBV9
j_call: TRBJ2-5
d_call: NA
clone_size: NA

cdr3_aa: CASSGPSRGGEQFF
cdr3_nt: TGTGCCAGCAGTGGACCATCGCGGGGGGGTGAGCAGTTCTTC
v_call: TRBV6-2/TRBV6-3
j_call: TRBJ2-1
d_call: TRBD2
clone_size: many

cdr3_aa: CASSPFGPAEGAQYF
cdr3_nt: TGTGCCAGCTCACCATTTGGCCCCGCTGAAGGGGCGCAGTATTTT
v_call: TRBV18
j_call: TRBJ2-3
d_call: NA
clone_size: NA

cdr3_aa: CASSQDPGGRSNQPQHF
cdr3_nt: TGTGCCAGCAGCCAAGATCCGGGGGGGCGTAGCAATCAGCCCCAGCATTTT
v_call: TRBV3-1
j_call: TRBJ1-5
d_call: NA
clone_size: NA

cdr3_aa: CASSVMEGTNEKLFF
cdr3_nt: TGTGCCAGCAGCGTAATGGAAGGAACTAATGAAAAACTGTTTTTT
v_call: TRBV9
j_call: TRBJ1-4
d_call: NA
clone_size: NA

cdr3_aa: CASSLDGVYSGNTIYF
cdr3_nt: TGCGCCAGCAGCTTGGATGGAGTCTACTCTGGAAACACCATATATTTT
v_call: TRBV5-1
j_call: TRBJ1-3
d_call: NA
clone_size: few

cdr3_aa: CSPRASGTDTQYF
cdr3_nt: TGCAGCCCCCGGGCTTCGGGGACAGATACGCAGTATTTT
v_call: TRBV29-1
j_call: TRBJ2-3
d_call: NA
clone_size: many

cdr3_aa: CASSAREGETQYF
cdr3_nt: TGCGCCAGCAGCGCCCGGGAGGGAGAGACCCAGTACTTC
v_call: TRBV5-1
j_call: TRBJ2-5
d_call: TRBD2
clone_size: NA

cdr3_aa: CASRRRTENIQYF
cdr3_nt: TGTGCCAGCAGACGTAGGACAGAAAACATTCAGTACTTC
v_call: TRBV6-2/TRBV6-3
j_call: TRBJ2-4
d_call: NA
clone_size: few

cdr3_aa: CSAGGQGGVSYEQYF
cdr3_nt: TGCAGTGCTGGAGGACAGGGAGGCGTATCCTACGAGCAGTACTTC
v_call: TRBV20-1
j_call: TRBJ2-7
d_call: TRBD1
clone_size: many

cdr3_aa: CASSLSILAGASTDTQYF
cdr3_nt: TGCGCCAGCAGCTTGTCAATCCTAGCGGGGGCTAGCACAGATACGCAGTATTTT
v_call: TRBV5-1
j_call: TRBJ2-3
d_call: TRBD2
clone_size: few

cdr3_aa: CASSLDKYNEKLFF
cdr3_nt: TGCGCCAGCAGCCTCGACAAGTATAATGAAAAACTGTTTTTT
v_call: TRBV4-3
j_call: TRBJ1-4
d_call: NA
clone_size: NA

cdr3_aa: CASSLWADRGNTEAFF
cdr3_nt: TGTGCCAGCAGTTTATGGGCCGACAGGGGGAACACTGAAGCTTTCTTT
v_call: TRBV28
j_call: TRBJ1-1
d_call: TRBD1
clone_size: many

cdr3_aa: CASSQGPTSGGMDEQFF
cdr3_nt: TGTGCCAGCAGCCAAGGCCCGACTAGCGGGGGGATGGATGAGCAGTTCTTC
v_call: TRBV4-2
j_call: TRBJ2-1
d_call: TRBD2
clone_size: NA

cdr3_aa: CASSLGPGTRELFF
cdr3_nt: TGCGCCAGCAGCTTGGGCCCCGGAACCCGGGAGCTGTTTTTT
v_call: TRBV5-1
j_call: TRBJ2-2
d_call: NA
clone_size: NA

cdr3_aa: CSARSYTDTQYF
cdr3_nt: TGCAGTGCTAGATCATACACAGATACGCAGTATTTT
v_call: TRBV20-1
j_call: TRBJ2-3
d_call: NA
clone_size: few

cdr3_aa: CASSYSEQDSYEQYF
cdr3_nt: TGTGCCAGCAGTTACTCGGAACAGGACTCCTACGAGCAGTACTTC
v_call: TRBV6-6
j_call: TRBJ2-7
d_call: NA
clone_size: few

cdr3_aa: CASSVTGYPVYGYTF
cdr3_nt: TGTGCCAGCAGCGTGACAGGGTACCCCGTCTATGGCTACACCTTC
v_call: TRBV9
j_call: TRBJ1-2
d_call: TRBD1
clone_size: few

cdr3_aa: CASSPVTGRTYEQYF
cdr3_nt: TGTGCCAGCAGCCCCGTGACAGGGCGTACCTACGAGCAGTACTTC
v_call: TRBV7-6
j_call: TRBJ2-7
d_call: TRBD1
clone_size: many

cdr3_aa: CASSLGQGFPDTQYF
cdr3_nt: TGCGCCAGCAGCCTGGGACAGGGCTTCCCAGATACGCAGTATTTT
v_call: TRBV4-3
j_call: TRBJ2-3
d_call: TRBD1
clone_size: NA

cdr3_aa: CASSPDGLGELFF
cdr3_nt: TGTGCCAGCAGCCCCGACGGCCTGGGGGAGCTGTTTTTT
v_call: TRBV11-3
j_call: TRBJ2-2
d_call: NA
clone_size: NA

cdr3_aa: CASSARQRDTQYF
cdr3_nt: TGTGCCAGCAGCGCTCGACAACGAGATACGCAGTATTTT
v_call: TRBV7-8
j_call: TRBJ2-3
d_call: NA
clone_size: NA

cdr3_aa: CASRVGQGAQAAKNIQYF
cdr3_nt: TGTGCCAGCAGAGTCGGACAGGGGGCTCAGGCAGCCAAAAACATTCAGTACTTC
v_call: TRBV12-3/TRBV12-4
j_call: TRBJ2-4
d_call: TRBD1
clone_size: NA

cdr3_aa: CATSRVFTNTEAFF
cdr3_nt: TGTGCCACCAGCAGAGTTTTTACGAACACTGAAGCTTTCTTT
v_call: TRBV15
j_call: TRBJ1-1
d_call: NA
clone_size: NA

cdr3_aa: CASSWGGQAGWETQYF
cdr3_nt: TGCGCCAGCAGCTGGGGAGGACAGGCTGGCTGGGAGACCCAGTACTTC
v_call: TRBV5-1
j_call: TRBJ2-5
d_call: NA
clone_size: NA